The 26 T cell receptor beta chains below come from one sample, sequenced in a study of CD8 T cells in ankylosing spondylitis. TCRdb re-analysed the 5' RACE reads in MiXCR, keeping a single row per CDR3 protein. This table has 180,000 or so distinct CDR3 sequences, around a tenth appearing once. Sequences were obtained from blood, either unsorted or a sorted T cell fraction (not recorded which). The receptors originated from a male donor with ankylosing spondylitis or in good health (not recorded which).

The rearrangement links TRBV2 to TRBJ1-5; the D is unclear. The CDR3 has 15 amino acids. Deletions cut 5 bases from V and 2 bases from J, with 13 bases between. CDR1 SNHLY and CDR2 FYNNEI come from the germline V gene. CDR3 in DNA: TGTGCCAGCAGTTCCCAAACCGGGGGCAATCAGCCCCAGCATTTT. Translating gives CASSSQTGGNQPQHF.

This clonotype has at least ten counts. V is TRBV4-1 and J is TRBJ2-3; tentatively, D is TRBD1 (5 bases). Trimming shortened V by 6 bases and J by 8 bases, and 12 bases separated the two germline ends. CDR3 length: 12 residues. In germline, CDR1 is MGHRA, CDR2 YSYEKL. The CDR3 loop reads CASSPSQGTQYF. The CDR3 nucleotides read TGCGCCAGCAGTCCCTCTCAGGGTACGCAGTATTTT.

The chain couples TRBV6-1 to TRBJ2-4; D is tentatively TRBD1 or TRBD2 (5 bases each). Germline V gene sequence: CDR1 MNHNS, CDR2 SASEGT. This CDR3 contains 16 residues. Trimming pared 5 bases from V and 5 bases from J, leaving 19 bases between. In nucleotides, the CDR3 is TGTGCCAGCAGTCAAAATCTTGTGGTGGGGGAAAACATTCAGTACTTC. Amino acids: CASSQNLVVGENIQYF.

This clonotype was counted a single time. The chain uses TRBV20-1 and TRBJ2-2, with D uncertain. The germline gives CDR1 DFQATT, CDR2 SNEGSKA (reference sequence). Trimming pared 3 bases from V and 3 bases from J, leaving 14 bases between. CDR3 length: 15 residues. Here the CDR3 reads CSARYQDPDTGELFF. As DNA, the CDR3 is TGCAGTGCTAGGTACCAGGACCCGGACACCGGGGAGCTGTTTTTT.

This sequence joins TRBV5-1 and TRBJ1-3; D not resolved. CDR3 length: 13 residues. V was pared by 4 bases and J by 2 bases, with 7 bases between. Germline CDR1 is SGHRS and CDR2 is YFSETQ. Here the CDR3 reads CASSKETGNTIYF. The CDR3 DNA follows: TGCGCCAGCAGCAAGGAAACTGGAAACACCATATATTTT.

This clonotype was counted ten times or more. J is TRBJ1-5 and V is TRBV10-3; TRBD1 aligns across 7 bases. Losses at the gene ends were 3 bases for V and 6 bases for J; bases not matched to a gene: 8. The CDR3 sequence is 15 residues long. The germline CDR1 and CDR2 sequences are ENHRY and SYGVKD. Here the CDR3 reads CAISEGRGEGQPQHF. DNA for the CDR3: TGTGCCATCAGTGAAGGCAGGGGGGAAGGTCAGCCCCAGCATTTT.

The V call is TRBV5-1, the J call TRBJ2-2; a possible D gene is TRBD2 (5 bases). V shed 3 bases and J shed 0 bases, with 9 bases lying between them. The CDR3 totals 15 residues. From germline, CDR1 is SGHRS and CDR2 YFSETQ. CDR3 coding DNA: TGCGCCAGCAGCTCGACCGGGGCGAACACCGGGGAGCTGTTTTTT. Translation: CASSSTGANTGELFF.

There are a few counts of this clonotype. The chain links TRBV18 to TRBJ2-5, with D hard to call. The germline gives CDR1 KGHSH, CDR2 LQKENI. V was trimmed by 3 bases and J by 0 bases, leaving 5 bases between them. The CDR3 runs to 13 residues. CDR3 sequence (DNA): TGTGCCAGCTCACCTGAGTACCAAGAGACCCAGTACTTC. This codes for CASSPEYQETQYF. Combining the CDR3 with reference TRBV18 and TRBJ2-5 gives the whole variable domain NAGVMQNPRHLVRRRGQEARLRCSPMKGHSHVYWYRQLPEEGLKFMVYLQKENIIDESGMPKERFSAEFPKEGPSILRIQQVVRGDSAAYFCASSPEYQETQYFGPGTRLLVL.

V and J are TRBV30 and TRBJ2-5; D gene unclear. The CDR3 loop spans 11 amino acids. Germline CDR1 GTSNPN, CDR2 SVGIG (reference sequence). Trimming took 0 bases from V and 5 from J, leaving 4 bases between them. The CDR3 DNA is TGTGCCTGGAGTGTTTTGGAGACCCAGTACTTC. Translating it yields CAWSVLETQYF.

This clonotype was found many times. The chain combines TRBV5-1 with TRBJ2-2, with D possibly being TRBD1 (5 bases). The CDR3 is 14 amino acids. Germline V CDR1 and CDR2: SGHRS, YFSETQ. Trimming stripped 0 bases from V and 5 bases from J, with 8 bases between. CDR3 loop: CASSLAAGTGELFF. In DNA form, the CDR3 reads TGCGCCAGCAGCTTGGCCGCAGGGACCGGGGAGCTGTTTTTT.

This clonotype was seen more than once but under ten times. The V gene is TRBV7-2, the J gene TRBJ2-1, with 8 bases that match TRBD2. V shed 3 bases and J 7 bases; nucleotides not matched to a gene: 5. The CDR3 covers 14 residues. Germline V gene lookup returns CDR1 SGHTA and CDR2 FQGNSA. CDR3 bases: TGTGCCAGCAGCTTTGTCCCTAGCGGGAATGAGCAGTTCTTC. It encodes CASSFVPSGNEQFF.

This clonotype was seen at least ten times. This chain uses TRBV11-3 with TRBJ2-3, with D tentatively TRBD2 (5 bases). Germline CDR1 reads SGHNT; CDR2 reads YENEEA. The CDR3 contains 17 residues. The V and J ends lost 4 bases and 4 bases respectively, with 21 bases between them. DNA of the CDR3: TGTGCCAGCAGCTCTACGGTCCTAAGAGGGAAGCCAGATACGCAGTATTTT. Protein product: CASSSTVLRGKPDTQYF.

This clonotype was seen repeatedly, ten times or more. The V gene is TRBV12-3 or TRBV12-4, the J gene TRBJ2-7; 10 nucleotides align to TRBD1. After removal of 6 bases from V and 5 bases from J, the junction contained 4 bases not matched to a gene. The length of the CDR3 is 13 residues. CDR3 sequence: CASRRGTGDEQYF. The CDR3 DNA is TGTGCCAGCAGACGCGGGACAGGGGACGAGCAGTACTTC.

This clonotype was observed many times. The rearrangement uses TRBV15 and TRBJ2-5, with D hard to call. The germline V gene encodes CDR1 LNHNV and CDR2 YYDKDF (reference sequence). There are 15 residues in the CDR3. V was cut by 0 bases and J by 3 bases, with 11 bases left in between. The CDR3 spells CATSRDKVGEETQYF. CDR3 sequence (DNA): TGTGCCACCAGCAGAGATAAGGTTGGGGAAGAGACCCAGTACTTC.

The chain links TRBV6-2 or TRBV6-3 to TRBJ1-4; D possibly corresponds to TRBD1 (6 bases). Per germline, CDR1 MNHEY and CDR2 SVGEGT. CDR3 length: 15 residues. Between the trimmed V and J ends, which lost 5 bases and 4 bases, there was a span of 14 bases. The CDR3 nucleotides are TGTGCCAGCAGTCAGAGACAGGACTATAATGAAAAACTGTTTTTT. Translation gives CASSQRQDYNEKLFF.

This clonotype has only a few counts. The chain joins TRBV4-2 to TRBJ2-3, with 10 bases aligning to TRBD2. Germline loops: CDR1 LGHNA, CDR2 YNFKEQ. The CDR3 runs 19 residues. J was trimmed by 3 bases and V by 0 bases; bases with no gene match: 12. CDR3 bases: TGTGCCAGCAGCCAAGAGGCCGGGGCTAGCGGGAGTTCGACAGATACGCAGTATTTT. Protein: CASSQEAGASGSSTDTQYF.

Only a few counts were recorded for this clonotype. This chain joins TRBV7-9 and TRBJ1-1; D gene uncertain. This CDR3 comprises 12 residues. Trimming removed 3 bases at V and 11 bases at J, with 13 bases between. Germline CDR1 is SEHNR and CDR2 is FQNEAQ (reference sequence). The CDR3 region has the DNA TGTGCCAGCAGCTTCCGGCCGGGTGGGGCTTTCTTT. Amino acid sequence: CASSFRPGGAFF.

This clonotype was observed many times. This chain joins TRBV5-6 and TRBJ2-3; the match to TRBD2 covers 12 bases. This CDR3 has 17 amino acids. Trimming cost V 0 bases and J 5 bases; bases outside gene matches: 7. Germline CDR1 reads SGHDT; CDR2 reads YYEEEE. CDR3 bases: TGTGCCAGCAGCTTGGTTCGCCAACTAGCGGGAGGAGATACGCAGTATTTT. It encodes CASSLVRQLAGGDTQYF.

The sample holds many counts of this clonotype. V usage is TRBV15 and J usage is TRBJ2-2; 10 bases agree with TRBD1. Germline V CDR1 and CDR2: LNHNV, YYDKDF (reference sequence). The CDR3 is 14 residues long. J was trimmed by 5 bases and V by 6 bases; bases with no gene match: 3. CDR3 sequence reads: CATRGTGVTGELFF. In DNA, the CDR3 is TGTGCCACCAGAGGGACAGGGGTTACCGGGGAGCTGTTTTTT.

Ten or more counts support this clonotype. The chain joins TRBV5-1 to TRBJ2-2; D is unresolved. V was shortened by 9 bases and J by 2 bases, with 14 bases between the two germline ends. This CDR3 is built from 14 residues. Germline values: CDR1 SGHRS, CDR2 YFSETQ. The CDR3 region is CATRSTANTGELFF. In DNA, the CDR3 is TGCGCCACCCGCTCGACTGCTAACACCGGGGAGCTGTTTTTT.

This clonotype was detected many times. This chain uses TRBV6-5 with TRBJ1-1; perhaps TRBD1 as D (5 bases). The CDR3 spans 14 residues. Germline CDR1 and CDR2: MNHEY and SVGAGI. Trimming removed 2 bases from V and 3 bases from J, with 10 bases in between. CDR3 nucleotides: TGTGCCAGCAGTTACAAGCTGGGGGACACTGAAGCTTTCTTT. Translated: CASSYKLGDTEAFF.

This clonotype was recorded at least ten times. The V call is TRBV30, the J call TRBJ2-7, with 11 bases that match TRBD2. Germline CDR1 and CDR2: GTSNPN and SVGIG (reference sequence). The CDR3 length is 13 residues. V shed 3 bases and J 3 bases; nucleotides not matched to a gene: 1. The CDR3 coding sequence is TGTGCCTGGAGAGGGACTAGCGGCTACGAGCAGTACTTC. Translating gives CAWRGTSGYEQYF.

The chain joins TRBV6-5 to TRBJ2-5; unclear D gene. V was shortened by 4 bases and J by 0 bases, with 15 bases between the two germline ends. Germline CDR1 is MNHEY and CDR2 is SVGAGI. The CDR3 length is 16 residues. As DNA, the CDR3 is TGTGCCAGCAGTTCCCCCCACCCTTGGGACCAAGAGACCCAGTACTTC. This gives the protein CASSSPHPWDQETQYF.

At least ten counts were recorded for this clonotype. The chain couples TRBV5-1 to TRBJ2-7; no firm D call. The CDR3 sequence is 15 residues long. V dropped 5 bases and J dropped 3 bases, with 18 bases sitting between them. From germline, CDR1 is SGHRS and CDR2 YFSETQ. CDR3 sequence (DNA): TGCGCCAGCAGAGAAAAGGGTAGAGCAATCTACGAGCAGTACTTC. It translates to CASREKGRAIYEQYF.

This clonotype has a count of ten or more. The CDR3 DNA is TGTGCCAGCAGCGTAGCTACGGGGGGGCCGGGCACTGAAGCTTTCTTT. Its protein product is CASSVATGGPGTEAFF. The chain links TRBV9 to TRBJ1-1; D perhaps matches TRBD1 (6 bases). Per the germline V gene, CDR1 is SGDLS and CDR2 is YYNGEE. This CDR3 comprises 16 residues. V gave up 0 bases and J gave up 4 bases, with 16 bases separating them.

The gene calls are TRBV11-2 and TRBJ2-1; tentative D call: TRBD2 (5 bases). The CDR3 loop spans 14 amino acids. V was pared by 8 bases and J by 0 bases, with 11 bases between. The germline gives CDR1 SGHAT, CDR2 FQNNGV. This CDR3 is CASCEGSSYNEQFF. CDR3 in DNA: TGTGCCAGCTGCGAGGGCAGCTCCTACAATGAGCAGTTCTTC.